The 19 T cell receptor beta chains given below trace back to one sample, sequenced in a study of shared clonotypes between healthy human individuals. The table came from immunoSEQ multiplex PCR; TCRdb's copy has only in-frame clones and leaves some out. Counted here are over a million clones, roughly 80% occurring once; the ten biggest clones make up 1.4%. The specimen sequenced was memory CD4+ T cells sorted from blood. Subset here: CD45RA-negative fraction. These receptors originate from a man aged 18 to 29 in good health.

The genes are TRBV5-4 and TRBJ1-2; D is perhaps TRBD1 (6 bases). The CDR3 covers 17 residues. The V end was cut by 0 bases, the J end by 9 bases, with 24 bases between. In germline, CDR1 is SGHNT, CDR2 YYREEE (reference sequence). CDR3 region: CASSLDSRYGGHRSYTF. The CDR3 bases are TGTGCCAGCAGCTTGGACTCCCGTTACGGGGGGCACCGGAGCTACACCTTC.

V and J are TRBV10-3 and TRBJ1-2, with TRBD1 identical over 10 bases. V dropped 6 bases and J dropped 2; count of bases not matched to a gene: 3. Germline V gene data show CDR1 as ENHRY and CDR2 as SYGVKD. The CDR3 has 14 amino acids. This CDR3 reads CAISRTGGNYGYTF. The DNA of the CDR3 is TGTGCCATCAGCCGGACAGGGGGGAACTATGGCTACACCTTC.

This sequence joins TRBV7-2 and TRBJ2-7; D is unresolved. Germline values: CDR1 SGHTA, CDR2 FQGNSA. CDR3 length: 13 residues. Trimming stripped 2 bases from V and 8 bases from J, with 13 bases between. CDR3 sequence reads: CASSLNPPSKQYF. The CDR3, as DNA: TGTGCCAGCAGCTTAAACCCCCCCTCTAAGCAGTACTTC.

The DNA for the CDR3 is TGTGCCAGCAGTGAAGGGCAGGATAGAATTGGTACAGAGACCCAGTACTTC. Translating gives CASSEGQDRIGTETQYF. The chain joins TRBV6-1 to TRBJ2-5; D is ambiguous. The germline V gene has CDR1 MNHNS and CDR2 SASEGT. This CDR3 contains 17 residues. Trimming shortened V by 1 base and J by 4 bases, and 19 bases separated the two germline ends.

The chain links TRBV2 to TRBJ2-6; 8 bases align to TRBD1. Germline CDR1 reads SNHLY; CDR2 reads FYNNEI. The CDR3 sequence is 16 residues long. J lost 1 base, V lost 9 bases, and 8 bases had no gene match. DNA for the CDR3: TGTGCCAGGTCCGGGACAGGAACTTCTGGGGCCAACGTCCTGACTTTC. Its translation: CARSGTGTSGANVLTF.

The gene calls are TRBV4-3 and TRBJ2-5, with 7 bases lining up with TRBD2. CDR3 length: 13 residues. Germline V gene lookup returns CDR1 LGHNA and CDR2 YSLEER. The V and J ends lost 3 bases and 4 bases, in that order; junction bases with no gene match: 2. Here the CDR3 DNA reads TGCGCCAGCAGCCAGGCTAGCGGAGAGACCCAGTACTTC. Translating gives CASSQASGETQYF.

The rearrangement joins TRBV7-9 to TRBJ2-1, with 14 bases fitting TRBD2. Per the germline V gene, CDR1 is SEHNR and CDR2 is FQNEAQ (reference sequence). The CDR3 length is 19 residues. V shed 5 bases and J 4 bases; nucleotides not matched to a gene: 13. The CDR3 bases are TGTGCCAGCAGCGCCGCCGGGACTAGCGGGAGTGGTAGTTACAATGAGCAGTTCTTC. It specifies CASSAAGTSGSGSYNEQFF.

The V and J genes are TRBV28 and TRBJ2-7; a possible D gene is TRBD1 (5 bases). V lost 5 bases, J lost 7 bases, and 15 bases lay in between. Germline V lookup: CDR1 MDHEN, CDR2 SYDVKM. The CDR3 runs 13 residues. The CDR3 loop reads CASSATQGFEQYF. DNA of the CDR3: TGTGCCAGCAGTGCTACTCAGGGATTTGAGCAGTACTTC.

This clone was seen only a few times. The J gene is TRBJ1-1, the V gene TRBV5-1; the D gene is possibly TRBD1 (6 bases). V was trimmed by 2 bases and J by 3 bases, leaving 14 bases between them. The germline V gene encodes CDR1 SGHRS and CDR2 YFSETQ. This CDR3 comprises 15 residues. Written as DNA, the CDR3 is TGCGCCAGCAGCTTCGAAGGACAGACCTACACTGAAGCTTTCTTT. This translates into CASSFEGQTYTEAFF.

The genes are TRBV7-8 and TRBJ1-6, with D possibly matching TRBD1 (5 bases). Germline CDR1 reads SGHVS; CDR2 reads FQNEAQ. This CDR3 has 16 amino acids. Trimming left V 3 bases short and J 6 bases short, with 15 bases between. The CDR3 region has the DNA TGTGCCAGCAGCTTTCTCGACAGCAAACTTAATTCACCCCTCCACTTT. Protein sequence: CASSFLDSKLNSPLHF.

This chain joins TRBV7-9 and TRBJ2-7; D ambiguous. The length of the CDR3 is 12 residues. V lost 3 bases to trimming and J lost 6 bases, with 9 bases between them. CDR1 SEHNR and CDR2 FQNEAQ come from the germline V gene (reference sequence). CDR3 protein: CASSFPGREQYF. CDR3 in DNA: TGTGCCAGCAGCTTCCCCGGCCGCGAGCAGTACTTC.

This sequence joins TRBV6-5 and TRBJ1-1; the D is unclear. V lost 4 bases to trimming and J lost 6 bases, with 9 bases between them. From germline, CDR1 is MNHEY and CDR2 SVGAGI. CDR3 size: 12 residues. In nucleotides, the CDR3 is TGTGCCAGCAGTTCCCGGACCGCTGAAGCTTTCTTT. This encodes CASSSRTAEAFF.

The chain employs TRBV9 and TRBJ1-6; D is unresolved. Germline values: CDR1 SGDLS, CDR2 YYNGEE. V was pared by 4 bases and J by 6 bases, with 11 bases between. The CDR3 is 14 residues long. CDR3 sequence: CASSPQHPNSPLHF. The CDR3, as DNA: TGTGCCAGCAGCCCTCAACATCCTAATTCACCCCTCCACTTT.

The CDR3 DNA sequence: TGTGCCTGGAGTGTATACACTGAAGCTTTCTTT. Encoded protein: CAWSVYTEAFF. The chain links TRBV30 to TRBJ1-1; D gene uncertain. Germline V gives CDR1 GTSNPN, CDR2 SVGIG (reference sequence). Trimming shortened V by 0 bases and J by 3 bases, and 2 bases separated the two germline ends. CDR3 size: 11 residues.

With regard to this clone: This may come from a read error, since a much larger clone is one base off. V and J are TRBV30 and TRBJ2-7; possibly TRBD2 for D (5 bases). V was trimmed by 0 bases and J by 9 bases, leaving 9 bases between them. The CDR3 runs to 11 residues. Per germline, CDR1 GTSNPN and CDR2 SVGIG (reference sequence). The CDR3: CAWSVFGRQYF. In DNA, the CDR3 is TGTGCCTGGAGTGTTTTTGGGAGGCAGTACTTC.

V is TRBV19 and J is TRBJ1-1; D remains ambiguous. The CDR3 length is 13 residues. Germline V gene data show CDR1 as LNHDA and CDR2 as SQIVND (reference sequence). The V end was cut by 10 bases, the J end by 1 base, with 13 bases between. In DNA, the CDR3 is TGTGCCACCCTTGGGAGACGGAACACTGAAGCTTTCTTT. As protein: CATLGRRNTEAFF.

V gene TRBV30 combines with J gene TRBJ2-7; D is unclear. The V end was cut by 8 bases, the J end by 0 bases, with 11 bases between. The CDR3 totals 12 residues. CDR1 and CDR2 from the germline V gene are GTSNPN and SVGIG (reference sequence). The CDR3 loop is CAGRASSYEQYF. CDR3 bases: TGTGCCGGACGGGCCTCCTCCTACGAGCAGTACTTC. Supplemented by reference TRBV30 and TRBJ2-7, the full variable domain reads SQTIHQWPATLVQPVGSPLSLECTVEGTSNPNLYWYRQAAGRGLQLLFYSVGIGQISSEVPQNLSASRPQDRQFILSSKKLLLSDSGFYLCAGRASSYEQYFGPGTRLTVT.

Only one count was recorded for this clone. Written as DNA, the CDR3 is TGTGCCAGCAGCCCGACCTTGGGGGCCTCCGGGGAGACCCAGTACTTC. It codes for CASSPTLGASGETQYF. The chain joins TRBV4-2 to TRBJ2-5; a weak D match, TRBD1 (6 bases). V was trimmed by 4 bases and J by 5 bases, leaving 20 bases between them. The CDR3 loop spans 16 amino acids. CDR1 is LGHNA and CDR2 is YNFKEQ in the germline V gene.

This chain joins TRBV6-1 and TRBJ2-7; D unresolved. With 5 bases removed from V and 3 bases from J, the gap between germline ends came to 11 bases. The length of the CDR3 is 13 residues. Per germline, CDR1 MNHNS and CDR2 SASEGT. The CDR3 region is CASSLKTDYEQYF. CDR3 bases: TGTGCCAGCAGTTTAAAGACTGACTACGAGCAGTACTTC.